This T cell receptor (beta chain) came from a study of CD8 T cells in ankylosing spondylitis. Scientists made TCR beta libraries using quantitative 5'-RACE with molecular barcodes. Each CDR3 protein gets one entry after TCRdb re-called the 5' RACE reads with MiXCR. Altogether some 200,000 distinct CDR3 sequences are present, 7% to 8% being singletons, with the ten largest covering about 14%. This clonotype was picked up a small number of times. Its specificity is not known. Points from the study as a whole: Disease-linked clones proved CD8+ and comparatively uncommon in peripheral blood. Among TCR beta sequences, a motif of eight or nine highly homologous variants appeared characteristic of ankylosing spondylitis blood.

The sample comprised blood, either unsorted or a sorted T cell fraction (not recorded which). The TCR was taken from a male donor with ankylosing spondylitis.

CDR3 in DNA: TGCGCCAGCAGCCGCCGGGGTGGTAGGAACACTGAAGCTTTCTTT. Amino acid sequence: CASSRRGGRNTEAFF. The V call is TRBV4-3, the J call TRBJ1-1; D unresolved. The CDR3 contains 15 residues. Looked up from germline, CDR1 is LGHNA and CDR2 is YSLEER. Trimming removed 4 bases at V and 1 base at J, with 13 bases between.